The clone carrying this TCR beta chain occurred a few times. This record belongs to a study of blood T cell repertoires in COVID-19. Looking at the study overall: Italy, Spain and the United States were the sources of the convalescent and acute COVID-19 samples.

This table comes from immunoSEQ multiplex PCR, and its TCRdb copy is limited to in-frame clones, with some not included. Counted here are under 350,000 clones, about 86% occurring once; the ten biggest clones make up roughly 4.2%. Cohort assignment relied on participant-reported clinical history. The specimen sequenced was PBMCs or T cells enriched from blood (not recorded which). This clonotype was sampled from a woman aged 35 to 49 with acute COVID-19.

The CDR3 region has the DNA TGTGCCAGCAGCCGGGAGACGCGAACCTACGAGCAGTACTTC. Translation: CASSRETRTYEQYF. The chain is built from TRBV14 and TRBJ2-7; tentative D call: TRBD2 (5 bases). Per the germline V gene, CDR1 is SGHDN and CDR2 is FVKESK. V lost 4 bases, J lost 2 bases, and 12 bases lay in between. The CDR3 has 14 residues.